A selection of T cell receptor beta chains follows, all from one sample in a study of human T cells and chemical hapten exposure. MiXCR, run by TCRdb on the RACE reads, gives a single entry per CDR3 protein. Here the sample spans some 49,000 distinct CDR3 sequences, about 9.6% being singletons. The sequenced sample was whole blood, obtained in connection with sensitization to the hapten diphenylcyclopropenone (DPC). Receptors were obtained from a woman aged 25 to 39 with alopecia areata. Some clones in this sample may be carry-over from other donors' samples. Both conserved end residues are part of each CDR3. Rows may omit the clone size; those that give it use once, few, many or a size class.

V gene	J gene	clone size	CDR3 protein
TRBV2	TRBJ1-5	many	CASNRDRVDQPQHF
TRBV7-8	TRBJ2-7	few	CASSSNDGTYEQYF
TRBV28	TRBJ2-3	many	CASSLPSAITDTQYF
TRBV29-1	TRBJ1-1	many	CSPSGPTGSTEAFF
TRBV7-8	TRBJ2-3	-	CASSRGQGRTDTQYF
TRBV2	TRBJ2-1	many	CASSEASDPTYNEQFF
TRBV4-1	TRBJ1-5	many	CASSPSTGGGNQPQHF
TRBV12-3/TRBV12-4	TRBJ2-1	many	CASRSGGNEQFF
TRBV29-1	TRBJ2-5	-	CSVVVGDTGGTQYF
TRBV13	TRBJ2-1	medium-sized	CASREDRDSRNEQFF
TRBV5-4	TRBJ1-3	-	CASSFSGSSGNTIYF
TRBV7-9	TRBJ2-1	-	CASSLGATSGEGEPFF
TRBV20-1	TRBJ1-1	-	CSAQTGSFTEAFF
TRBV19	TRBJ2-7	-	CASSPDSFSSYEQYF
TRBV20-1	TRBJ1-1	many	CSAVGQGEEAFF
TRBV6-5	TRBJ2-7	-	CASSYGGLGSYEQYF
TRBV19	TRBJ1-5	-	CASSRRDVGQPQHF
TRBV5-1	TRBJ2-7	few	CASQTGTNSYEQYF
TRBV30	TRBJ1-1	-	CAWGSDRVFTEAFF
TRBV24-1	TRBJ2-2	few	CATSDGDRGGELFF